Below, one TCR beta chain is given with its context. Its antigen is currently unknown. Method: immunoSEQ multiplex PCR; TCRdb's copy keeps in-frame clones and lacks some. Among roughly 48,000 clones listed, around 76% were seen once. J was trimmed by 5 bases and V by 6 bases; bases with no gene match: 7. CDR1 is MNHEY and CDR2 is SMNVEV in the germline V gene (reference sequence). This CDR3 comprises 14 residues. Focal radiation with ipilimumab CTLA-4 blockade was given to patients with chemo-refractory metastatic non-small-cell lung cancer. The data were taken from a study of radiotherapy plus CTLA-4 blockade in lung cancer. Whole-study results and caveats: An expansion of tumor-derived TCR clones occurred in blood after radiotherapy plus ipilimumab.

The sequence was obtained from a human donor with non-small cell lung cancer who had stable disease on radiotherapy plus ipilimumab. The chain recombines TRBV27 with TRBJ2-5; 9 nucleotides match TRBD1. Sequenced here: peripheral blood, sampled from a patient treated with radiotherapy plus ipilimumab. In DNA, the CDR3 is TGTGCCAGCAGACCTGGGACAGGGAGGGAGACCCAGTACTTC. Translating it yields CASRPGTGRETQYF.